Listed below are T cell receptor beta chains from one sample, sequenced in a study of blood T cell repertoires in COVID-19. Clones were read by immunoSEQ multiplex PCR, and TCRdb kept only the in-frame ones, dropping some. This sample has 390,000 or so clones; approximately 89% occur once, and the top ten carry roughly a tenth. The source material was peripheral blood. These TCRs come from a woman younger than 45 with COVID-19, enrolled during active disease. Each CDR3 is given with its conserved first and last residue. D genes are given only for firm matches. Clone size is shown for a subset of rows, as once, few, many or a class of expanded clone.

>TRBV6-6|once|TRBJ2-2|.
CASSYFGSGTGELFF
TGTGCCAGCAGTTACTTCGGGAGTGGCACCGGGGAGCTGTTTTTT
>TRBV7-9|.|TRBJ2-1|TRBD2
CASSFGSGSVDEQFF
TGTGCCAGCAGCTTTGGCAGCGGGAGTGTAGATGAGCAGTTCTTC
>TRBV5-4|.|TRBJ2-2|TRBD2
CATSLSGSTSGELFF
TGTGCCACCTCCCTTAGCGGGAGTACGTCCGGGGAGCTGTTTTTT
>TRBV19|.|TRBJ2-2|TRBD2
CASSPGGVRGGELFF
TGTGCCAGTAGTCCCGGGGGGGTTCGGGGCGGGGAGCTGTTTTTT
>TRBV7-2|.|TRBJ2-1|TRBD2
CASSLKGLAGVSSYNEQFF
TGTGCCAGCAGCTTAAAGGGACTAGCGGGGGTCTCTTCCTACAATGAGCAGTTCTTC
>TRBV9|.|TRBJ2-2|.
CASSPNSNTGELFF
TGTGCCAGCAGCCCCAACTCGAACACCGGGGAGCTGTTTTTT
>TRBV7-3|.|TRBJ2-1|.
CASSMTGTHYNEQFF
TGTGCCAGCAGCATGACCGGGACACACTACAATGAGCAGTTCTTC
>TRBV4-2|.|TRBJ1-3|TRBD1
CASSQLSGTGSLGGNTIYF
TGTGCCAGCAGCCAACTATCCGGGACAGGGAGCCTAGGAGGAAACACCATATATTTT
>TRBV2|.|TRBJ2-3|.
CASSTYEYTDTQYF
TGTGCCAGCAGTACCTATGAGTACACAGATACGCAGTATTTT
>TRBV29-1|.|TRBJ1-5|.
CSAVGGDRGQPQHF
TGCAGCGCCGTCGGCGGGGACCGAGGTCAGCCCCAGCATTTT
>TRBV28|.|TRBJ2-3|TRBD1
CASSLWGQHTDTQYF
TGTGCCAGCAGTTTATGGGGACAGCACACAGATACGCAGTATTTT
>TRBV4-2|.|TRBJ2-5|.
CASSLASGGQETQYF
TGTGCCAGCAGCCTAGCAAGTGGAGGACAAGAGACCCAGTACTTC
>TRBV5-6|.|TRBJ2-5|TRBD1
CASTTRGFEAKETQYF
TGTGCCAGCACCACCAGGGGGTTTGAGGCCAAAGAGACCCAGTACTTC
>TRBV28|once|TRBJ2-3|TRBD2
CASSSDAGGGDTQYF
TGTGCCAGCAGTTCGGATGCGGGAGGGGGGGATACGCAGTATTTT
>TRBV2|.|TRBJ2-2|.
CASRETGSSGELFF
TGTGCCAGCAGGGAGACAGGCTCCAGCGGGGAGCTGTTTTTT
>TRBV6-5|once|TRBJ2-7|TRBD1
CASTSRDRSYYEQYF
TGTGCCAGCACCTCAAGGGACAGATCCTACTACGAGCAGTACTTC
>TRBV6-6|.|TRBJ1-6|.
CASSPARDNSPLHF
TGTGCCAGCAGCCCTGCCAGGGATAATTCACCCCTCCACTTT
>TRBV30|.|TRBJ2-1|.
CAYGVYNEQFF
TGTGCCTACGGGGTCTACAATGAGCAGTTCTTC
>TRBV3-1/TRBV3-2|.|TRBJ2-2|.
CASSQLRPSVTYTGELFF
TGTGCCAGCAGCCAATTACGGCCTAGCGTGACTTACACCGGGGAGCTGTTTTTT
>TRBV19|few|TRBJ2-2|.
CASSALDNPTGELFF
TGTGCCAGTAGCGCACTCGATAATCCGACCGGGGAGCTGTTTTTT
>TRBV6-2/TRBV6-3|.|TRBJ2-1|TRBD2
CASSYSGLAGGPYNEQFF
TGTGCCAGCAGTTACTCCGGGCTGGCGGGGGGCCCATACAATGAGCAGTTCTTC
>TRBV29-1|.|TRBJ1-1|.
CSARGAGSEAFF
TGCAGCGCCCGGGGGGCTGGGAGTGAAGCTTTCTTT
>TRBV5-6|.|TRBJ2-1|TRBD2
CASSSLAGGPGEQFF
TGTGCCAGCAGCTCTCTAGCGGGAGGGCCGGGTGAGCAGTTCTTC
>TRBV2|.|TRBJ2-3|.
CASSSEGHPDTQYF
TGTGCCAGCAGCTCGGAGGGCCACCCAGATACGCAGTATTTT
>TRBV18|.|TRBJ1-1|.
CASSPSTPNTEAFF
TGTGCCAGCTCACCCTCGACACCGAACACTGAAGCTTTCTTT
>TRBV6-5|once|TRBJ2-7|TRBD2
CASSYSRAGANEQYF
TGTGCCAGCAGTTACTCGAGAGCGGGAGCCAACGAGCAGTACTTC
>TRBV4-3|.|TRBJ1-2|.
CASSQDRGGYGYTF
TGCGCCAGCAGCCAAGACAGAGGGGGCTATGGCTACACCTTC
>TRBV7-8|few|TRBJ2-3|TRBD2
CASSSLTSGRGADTQYF
TGTGCCAGCAGCTCTTTGACTAGCGGGAGGGGTGCAGATACGCAGTATTTT
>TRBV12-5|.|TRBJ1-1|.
CASASGGGGRSTEAFF
TGTGCTAGTGCCTCGGGGGGTGGAGGGAGAAGCACTGAAGCTTTCTTT
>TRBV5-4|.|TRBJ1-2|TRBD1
CASSLGGGYGYTF
TGTGCCAGCAGCTTAGGGGGCGGCTATGGCTACACCTTC
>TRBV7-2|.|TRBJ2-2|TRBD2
CASSLTSGRVSGELFF
TGTGCCAGCAGCTTGACTAGCGGGAGAGTTTCGGGGGAGCTGTTTTTT
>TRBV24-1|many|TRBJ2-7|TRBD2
CATSDSDSGRAYEQYF
TGTGCCACCAGTGATTCCGATAGCGGGAGGGCCTACGAGCAGTACTTC
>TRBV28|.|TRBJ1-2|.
CASSPSGEGGYTF
TGTGCCAGCAGTCCCTCAGGGGAAGGTGGCTACACCTTC
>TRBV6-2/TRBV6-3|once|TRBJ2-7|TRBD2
CASSYTGTTEQYF
TGTGCCAGCAGTTACACCGGGACTACAGAGCAGTACTTC
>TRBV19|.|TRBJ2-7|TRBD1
CASSPRTGAYEQYF
TGTGCCAGTAGTCCCCGGACAGGGGCCTACGAGCAGTACTTC
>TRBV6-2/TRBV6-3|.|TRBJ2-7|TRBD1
CASSYPGQAYLYEQYF
TGTGCCAGCAGTTACCCCGGACAGGCGTATCTCTACGAGCAGTACTTC
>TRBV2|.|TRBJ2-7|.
CASSGLSGNYEQYF
TGTGCCAGCAGTGGTCTAAGCGGAAACTACGAGCAGTACTTC
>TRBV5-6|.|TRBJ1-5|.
CASSRGHLSEQPQHF
TGTGCCAGCAGCCGGGGACACTTGAGTGAGCAGCCCCAGCATTTT
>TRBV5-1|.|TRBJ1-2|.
CASSLGFDSFERANYGYTF
TGCGCCAGCAGCTTGGGCTTCGACAGTTTTGAGAGAGCTAACTATGGCTACACCTTC
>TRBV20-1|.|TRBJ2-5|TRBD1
CSASRAGGVETQYF
TGCAGTGCTAGTCGAGCAGGGGGTGTGGAGACCCAGTACTTC
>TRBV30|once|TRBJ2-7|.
CAWSLEGQYYEQYF
TGTGCCTGGAGTCTTGAGGGACAATACTACGAGCAGTACTTC
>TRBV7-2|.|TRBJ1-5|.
CASSLGIVNNQPQHF
TGTGCCAGCAGCTTAGGTATAGTGAACAATCAGCCCCAGCATTTT
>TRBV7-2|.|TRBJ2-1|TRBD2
CALGTSGYNEQFF
TGTGCCCTCGGGACTAGCGGCTACAATGAGCAGTTCTTC
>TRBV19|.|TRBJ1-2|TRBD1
CASSIRTGPVHYGYTF
TGTGCCAGTAGTATACGGACAGGCCCTGTGCACTATGGCTACACCTTC
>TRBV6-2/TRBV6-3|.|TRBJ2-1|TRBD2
CASSAPRAGEVNEQFF
TGTGCCAGCAGTGCCCCAAGGGCGGGAGAAGTCAATGAGCAGTTCTTC
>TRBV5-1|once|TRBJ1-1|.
CASSRGQANTEAFF
TGCGCCAGCAGCCGTGGACAAGCGAACACTGAAGCTTTCTTT
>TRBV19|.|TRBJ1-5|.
CASRTPGGNQPQHF
TGTGCCAGTAGAACCCCGGGGGGAAATCAGCCCCAGCATTTT
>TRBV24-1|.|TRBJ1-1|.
CATSDHPYGGKTEAFF
TGTGCCACCAGTGATCATCCATATGGGGGGAAGACTGAAGCTTTCTTT
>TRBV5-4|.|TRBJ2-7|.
CASSLEGRRGEQYF
TGTGCCAGCAGCTTGGAAGGCCGTCGGGGCGAGCAGTACTTC
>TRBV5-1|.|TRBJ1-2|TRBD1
CASSPDTGGFYGYTF
TGCGCCAGCAGCCCTGATACAGGGGGCTTCTATGGCTACACCTTC
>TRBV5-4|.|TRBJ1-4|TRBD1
CASSSKSGGSYEKLFF
TGTGCCAGCAGCTCCAAGTCAGGGGGCTCTTACGAAAAACTGTTTTTT